This T cell receptor (beta chain) was captured in a study of T cells after yellow fever vaccination. Germline loops: CDR1 SGHTA, CDR2 FQGNSA. V was cut by 1 base and J by 8 bases, with 9 bases left in between. The CDR3 consists of 14 residues. One entry per CDR3 protein, called by TCRdb with MiXCR from the 5' RACE reads. The profile shows fewer than 450,000 distinct CDR3 sequences, around a tenth of them singletons. The gene calls are TRBV7-2 and TRBJ1-6, with unresolved D. The sequences come from PBMCs, collected on the day of the first yellow fever vaccination. This clonotype was sampled from a young man who received the YFV17D yellow fever vaccine. The CDR3 DNA sequence: TGTGCCAGCAGCTTAGTAGGGCCTCATTCACCCCTCCACTTT. Translation: CASSLVGPHSPLHF.